Each of the 18 T cell receptor beta chains below was sequenced from the same sample in a study of T and B cells in COVID-19 patients. Multiplex PCR with BIOMED2 TRB-A/B primer pools amplified TRB rearrangements. TCRdb called the multiplex PCR reads again in MiXCR, with one record for every CDR3 protein. The sample lists roughly 9,400 distinct CDR3 sequences; around 27% were seen once. Blood genomic DNA input for TRB amplification was 250-500 ng. Sequencing was carried out using blood. The receptor set was obtained from a human donor who had recovered from COVID-19.

The table lists this clonotype with a few counts. This sequence joins TRBV7-6 and TRBJ2-3; possibly TRBD1 or TRBD2 for D (5 bases each). This CDR3 has 12 amino acids. Between the trimmed V and J ends, which lost 5 bases and 3 bases, there was a span of 6 bases. CDR1 and CDR2 (germline): SGHVS, FNYEAQ. The CDR3 is CASSGGTDTQYF. The CDR3 region has the DNA TGTGCCAGCAGCGGGGGAACAGATACGCAGTATTTT.

This chain links TRBV7-9 with TRBJ1-3; D is undetermined. Germline assignment: CDR1 SEHNR and CDR2 FQNEAQ (reference sequence). The CDR3 sequence is 15 residues long. V lost 5 bases to trimming and J lost 3 bases, with 14 bases between them. The CDR3 loop reads CASSPPRRIGNTIYF. The CDR3 coding sequence is TGTGCCAGCAGCCCCCCCAGGCGTATTGGAAACACCATATATTTT.

By proportion, this clonotype is medium-sized. As DNA, the CDR3 is TGTGCCAGCAGTCTGACAGAAAACAATGAGCAGTTCTTC. Translated: CASSLTENNEQFF. The rearrangement uses TRBV12-3 or TRBV12-4 and TRBJ2-1, with D possibly matching TRBD1 (5 bases). V lost 5 bases to trimming and J lost 5 bases, with 10 bases between them. CDR3 length: 13 residues.

J is TRBJ1-5 and V is TRBV7-2, with D unresolved. The V gene's germline CDR1 is SGHTA and CDR2 FQGNSA. The CDR3 is 13 residues long. V was trimmed by 2 bases and J by 3 bases, leaving 5 bases between them. Here the CDR3 DNA reads TGTGCCAGCAGCTTAAGGGACAATCAGCCCCAGCATTTT. Translating gives CASSLRDNQPQHF.

Regarding this clonotype: This sequence may be a read error, since a much larger clone differs from it by one base. This sequence joins TRBV6-6 and TRBJ2-7, with TRBD1 as a possible D gene (5 bases). The CDR3 is made up of 12 amino acids. V shed 5 bases and J shed 7 bases, with 12 bases lying between them. Germline V gene lookup returns CDR1 MNHNY and CDR2 SVGAGI (reference sequence). For the CDR3, the DNA is TGTGCCAGCAGTCGGCCGGACAATGAGCAGTACTTC. This encodes CASSRPDNEQYF.

This clonotype is medium-sized (0.01 to 0.1%) within its sample. V gene TRBV19 combines with J gene TRBJ1-5, with a possible D match to TRBD1 (6 bases). CDR1 and CDR2 (germline): LNHDA, SQIVND (reference sequence). Trimming left V 6 bases short and J 3 bases short, with 12 bases between. The CDR3 runs to 14 residues. CDR3 sequence (DNA): TGTGCCAGTAGGGTTACAGGGAACAATCAGCCCCAGCATTTT. Translation gives CASRVTGNNQPQHF.

The chain combines TRBV6-1 with TRBJ2-7; D is perhaps TRBD2 (5 bases). V lost 1 base and J lost 1, with 11 bases in between. The CDR3 is 15 residues long. Germline CDR1 is MNHNS and CDR2 is SASEGT. The CDR3 protein is CASSEGYTSSYEQYF. CDR3 bases: TGTGCCAGCAGTGAAGGGTATACTAGTTCCTACGAGCAGTACTTC.

This clonotype was seen at least ten times. The chain has TRBV5-4 and TRBJ1-4; D not resolved. V lost 1 base, J lost 1 base, and 11 bases lay in between. CDR3 length: 16 residues. Germline CDR1 is SGHNT and CDR2 is YYREEE (reference sequence). The CDR3 coding sequence is TGTGCCAGCAGCTTGAACCCCGGGATAACTAATGAAAAACTGTTTTTT. The encoded protein is CASSLNPGITNEKLFF.

This clonotype was seen only a few times. The rearrangement links TRBV10-3 to TRBJ1-1; D gene unclear. The germline V gene has CDR1 ENHRY and CDR2 SYGVKD. The CDR3 is 12 residues long. Trimming took 8 bases from V and 1 from J, leaving 8 bases between them. The CDR3 here is CAISGGNTEAFF. The DNA of the CDR3 is TGTGCCATCTCCGGAGGGAACACTGAAGCTTTCTTT.

On this clonotype itself: This CDR3 is missing its conserved last phenylalanine or tryptophan, likely due to a read error. J is TRBJ2-3 and V is TRBV11-1; D is possibly TRBD2 (5 bases). Per the germline V gene, CDR1 is SGHAT and CDR2 is FQDESV (reference sequence). The CDR3 is 15 amino acids. Trimming took 1 base from V and 0 from J, leaving 8 bases between them. The CDR3 bases are TGTGCCAGCAGCTTAGACGCGGGCAGCACAGATACGCAGTATTTA. Translated, it gives CASSLDAGSTDTQYL.

This clonotype occurred a few times. This chain links TRBV5-4 with TRBJ1-5; TRBD1 is a possible D gene (5 bases). This CDR3 region has 15 residues. Germline V CDR1 and CDR2: SGHNT, YYREEE (reference sequence). With 5 bases removed from V and 0 bases from J, the gap between germline ends came to 12 bases. This CDR3 reads CASSRDPGSNQPQHF. The DNA of the CDR3 is TGTGCCAGCAGTAGGGACCCCGGTAGCAATCAGCCCCAGCATTTT.

The V gene is TRBV10-3, the J gene TRBJ1-6, with 9 bases identical to TRBD1. CDR3 length: 15 amino acids. Germline V gene lookup returns CDR1 ENHRY and CDR2 SYGVKD. After removal of 3 bases from V and 10 bases from J, the junction contained 7 bases not matched to a gene. The CDR3 here is CAISDPGQGNSPLHF. The CDR3 bases are TGTGCCATCAGTGATCCGGGACAGGGTAACTCACCCCTCCACTTT.

Remarks on this clonotype: One junction end does not reproduce the germline sequence, and a read error may be involved. The rearrangement joins TRBV7-6 to TRBJ2-5; D is undetermined. CDR3 size: 12 residues. Germline CDR1 reads SGHVS; CDR2 reads FNYEAQ. Here the CDR3 reads CASTLNMETQYF. In DNA form, the CDR3 reads TGTGCCAGCACCTTAAACATGGAGACCCAGTACTTC.

In its sample, this clonotype was seen a few times. The chain combines TRBV28 with TRBJ1-4, with D perhaps TRBD1 (6 bases). V lost 6 bases and J lost 2, with 16 bases in between. This CDR3 spans 16 amino acids. The germline CDR1 and CDR2 sequences are MDHEN and SYDVKM. The CDR3 sequence is CASRRITGKTNEKLFF. DNA of the CDR3: TGTGCCAGCAGGAGAATTACAGGGAAGACTAATGAAAAACTGTTTTTT.

The gene calls are TRBV5-6 and TRBJ2-4; TRBD2 matches at 10 bases. CDR1 is SGHDT, CDR2 YYEEEE, per germline. V was pared by 4 bases and J by 0 bases, with 7 bases of the junction left unmatched. CDR3 length equals 17 residues. CDR3 DNA sequence: TGTGCCAGCAGCGAGAGGAGCGGGGGGGTAGCCAAAAACATTCAGTACTTC. Its protein product is CASSERSGGVAKNIQYF. The entire variable domain, with the rest obtained from reference TRBV5-6 and TRBJ2-4, is as follows: DAGVTQSPTHLIKTRGQQVTLRCSPKSGHDTVSWYQQALGQGPQFIFQYYEEEERQRGNFPDRFSGHQFPNYSSELNVNALLLGDSALYLCASSERSGGVAKNIQYFGAGTRLSVL.

This clonotype is judged medium-sized. V usage is TRBV5-4 and J usage is TRBJ2-3; D possibly uses TRBD1 or TRBD2 (5 bases each). This CDR3 comprises 14 residues. Germline V CDR1 and CDR2: SGHNT, YYREEE (reference sequence). Trimming removed 9 bases from V and 1 base from J, with 15 bases in between. CDR3 loop: CAIGAGVGTDTQYF. Written as DNA, the CDR3 is TGTGCCATCGGGGCGGGTGTGGGCACAGATACGCAGTATTTT.

This clonotype was found a few times. This chain links TRBV24-1 with TRBJ2-3; TRBD1 or TRBD2 may be the D gene (6 bases each). Germline CDR1 is KGHDR and CDR2 is SFDVKD. Trimming took off 4 bases at V and 5 bases at J, with 27 bases between the two ends. The CDR3 sequence is 19 residues long. CDR3 sequence reads: CATSEGRGALGGLGDTQYF. Written as DNA, the CDR3 is TGTGCCACCAGTGAGGGCCGGGGCGCCTTGGGGGGCCTCGGAGATACGCAGTATTTT.

The gene calls are TRBV5-1 and TRBJ2-2; TRBD1 agrees at 7 bases. CDR3 length equals 16 residues. With V trimmed by 5 bases and J by 5 bases, 12 bases remained unmatched. Germline V gene lookup returns CDR1 SGHRS and CDR2 YFSETQ. CDR3 region: CASRQLTGSGTGELFF. In DNA, the CDR3 is TGCGCCAGCAGACAGCTGACAGGGTCGGGGACCGGGGAGCTGTTTTTT.